A single sample is the source of the 15 T cell receptor beta chains below, sequenced in a study of OX40 agonist ivuxolimab in advanced cancers. Library prep was done by the immunoSEQ multiplex PCR assay. In TCRdb, the immuneACCESS table is reduced to in-frame sequences with V and J assigned. These tables do not hold every clone; where another copy was compared, an unresolved V gene accounts for under half, and the others remain unexplained. For this sample the table gives 130,000 or so clones, of which about 92% were detected only once. The ten biggest clones cover roughly 1% of the sample. The source was CD4+ or CD8+ T cells sorted from blood, collected in a trial of the OX40 agonist ivuxolimab. These receptors all come from an adult with an advanced solid tumor such as melanoma, head and neck, liver or kidney cancer.

The chain is built from TRBV5-4 and TRBJ2-5; D is possibly TRBD2 (6 bases). The germline V and J ends were trimmed by 3 bases and 3 bases, with 12 bases remaining between them. The CDR3 loop spans 14 amino acids. CDR1 is SGHNT and CDR2 is YYREEE in the germline V gene (reference sequence). The CDR3 loop is CASSSDGGKETQYF. CDR3 bases: TGTGCCAGCAGCTCGGACGGGGGAAAAGAGACCCAGTACTTC.

The chain employs TRBV4-3 and TRBJ2-4, with D perhaps TRBD1 or TRBD2 (5 bases each). V lost 1 base and J 11 bases, leaving 18 bases between the germline ends. The germline gives CDR1 LGHNA, CDR2 YSLEER. This CDR3 contains 15 residues. This CDR3 reads CASSQVGTHPWVQYF. The CDR3 DNA sequence: TGCGCCAGCAGCCAAGTAGGGACCCATCCCTGGGTTCAGTACTTC.

V and J are TRBV2 and TRBJ2-5, with unresolved D. Trimming stripped 4 bases from V and 5 bases from J, with 5 bases between. CDR3 size: 11 residues. Germline CDR1 reads SNHLY; CDR2 reads FYNNEI. CDR3 sequence: CASSVLETQYF. The CDR3 DNA reads TGTGCCAGCAGTGTATTGGAGACCCAGTACTTC. The variable domain in full, with the rest retrieved from reference TRBV2 and TRBJ2-5, is EPEVTQTPSHQVTQMGQEVILRCVPISNHLYFYWYRQILGQKVEFLVSFYNNEISEKSEIFDDQFSVERPDGSNFTLKIRSTKLEDSAMYFCASSVLETQYFGPGTRLLVL.

The chain has TRBV16 and TRBJ1-4, with a possible D match to TRBD1 (6 bases). The CDR3 consists of 14 residues. V dropped 4 bases and J dropped 8 bases, with 14 bases sitting between them. The germline V gene has CDR1 KGHSY and CDR2 FQNENV. In DNA form, the CDR3 reads TGTGCCAGCAGCCGCGCCACCGACAGGGAAAAACTGTTTTTT. Translating gives CASSRATDREKLFF.

The chain combines TRBV11-2 with TRBJ1-2; no clear D. Germline V gene data show CDR1 as SGHAT and CDR2 as FQNNGV. This CDR3 has 14 residues. V lost 1 base to trimming and J lost 4 bases, with 10 bases between them. The CDR3 is CASSLGVALYGYTF. Here the CDR3 DNA reads TGTGCCAGCAGCTTAGGGGTAGCTCTCTATGGCTACACCTTC.

The V and J genes are TRBV5-6 and TRBJ2-1, with D hard to call. The V end lost 0 bases, the J end lost 8 bases, and 12 bases lay between the germline ends. The CDR3 covers 14 residues. Germline V CDR1 and CDR2: SGHDT, YYEEEE. The CDR3 sequence is CASSLVYSWDEQFF. The CDR3 DNA sequence: TGTGCCAGCAGCTTGGTGTATAGTTGGGATGAGCAGTTCTTC.

The V call is TRBV18, the J call TRBJ2-5, with D uncertain. The end of the DNA fits TRBJ2-7 better, so the J call may be wrong. The CDR3 extends over 11 amino acids. Germline V gene lookup returns CDR1 KGHSH and CDR2 LQKENI. For the CDR3, the DNA is TGTGCCAGCTCAAGCATGAGCGAGCAGTACTTC. Protein product: CASSSMSEQYF.

This clone has only a few counts. The CDR3, as DNA: TGCGCCAGCAGCTTGACAATAGCGATCACAGATACGCAGTATTTT. Encoded protein: CASSLTIAITDTQYF. The rearrangement links TRBV5-1 to TRBJ2-3; tentatively, D is TRBD2 (5 bases). Germline CDR1 SGHRS, CDR2 YFSETQ. Trimming cost V 1 base and J 2 bases, with 11 bases left between them. The CDR3 extends over 15 amino acids.

CDR3 coding DNA: TGTGCCAGCACCAAGTCCTCCGACCCAGACAGGGGACCCGGGGAGCTGTTTTTT. It is translated as CASTKSSDPDRGPGELFF. V is TRBV9 and J is TRBJ2-2; 8 nucleotides agree with TRBD1. CDR1 SGDLS and CDR2 YYNGEE come from the germline V gene. CDR3 length: 18 residues. J gave up 6 bases and V 6 bases, and 19 bases lay outside the gene matches.

This chain connects TRBV5-5 to TRBJ1-2, with D possibly matching TRBD1 (6 bases). The CDR3 has 15 residues. Germline CDR1 is SGHKS and CDR2 is YYEKEE (reference sequence). Deletions cut 3 bases from V and 7 bases from J, with 19 bases between. The CDR3 DNA is TGTGCCAGCAGCTCCCTGGGGTCGGGGGCAAGTGGCTACACCTTC. It codes for CASSSLGSGASGYTF. Full variable domain (rest looked up from reference TRBV5-5 and TRBJ1-2): DAGVTQSPTHLIKTRGQQVTLRCSPISGHKSVSWYQQVLGQGPQFIFQYYEKEERGRGNFPDRFSARQFPNYSSELNVNALLLGDSALYLCASSSLGSGASGYTFGSGTRLTVV.

The rearrangement joins TRBV28 to TRBJ2-7, with TRBD2 matching 7 bases. The CDR3 contains 13 residues. The V gene's germline CDR1 is MDHEN and CDR2 SYDVKM. The V gene end was trimmed by 5 bases and the J gene end by 7 bases; junction bases not matched to a gene: 8. In DNA, the CDR3 is TGTGCCAGCAGTCCGGTTTGGGAGGGGGAGCAGTACTTC. Its protein is CASSPVWEGEQYF.

This clone was recorded once. V and J are TRBV4-3 and TRBJ2-1; D unresolved. Trimming stripped 1 base from V and 10 bases from J, with 14 bases between. CDR3 length: 14 amino acids. Germline V gives CDR1 LGHNA, CDR2 YSLEER. CDR3 amino acids: CASSQAADIPEQFF. Written as DNA, the CDR3 is TGCGCCAGCAGCCAAGCGGCCGATATCCCCGAGCAGTTCTTC.

V gene TRBV11-2 combines with J gene TRBJ2-1; D remains unclear. The CDR3 is made up of 15 amino acids. The V end was cut by 6 bases, the J end by 8 bases, with 20 bases between. Germline loops: CDR1 SGHAT, CDR2 FQNNGV. As DNA, the CDR3 is TGTGCCAGCAGAATCGCCTGGGCGCTAGGCGATGAGCAGTTCTTC. It translates to CASRIAWALGDEQFF. Full variable domain (rest looked up from reference TRBV11-2 and TRBJ2-1): EAGVAQSPRYKIIEKRQSVAFWCNPISGHATLYWYQQILGQGPKLLIQFQNNGVVDDSQLPKDRFSAERLKGVDSTLKIQPAKLEDSAVYLCASRIAWALGDEQFFGPGTRLTVL.

The chain employs TRBV9 and TRBJ2-2, with 9 bases identical to TRBD1. V lost 6 bases and J lost 3; bases outside the gene matches: 6. The germline CDR1 and CDR2 sequences are SGDLS and YYNGEE. CDR3 length equals 15 residues. The CDR3 DNA is TGTGCCAGCAACACGGGACAGGGTTACACCGGGGAGCTGTTTTTT. It yields the protein CASNTGQGYTGELFF. Complete variable domain (other parts from reference TRBV9 and TRBJ2-2): DSGVTQTPKHLITATGQRVTLRCSPRSGDLSVYWYQQSLDQGLQFLIQYYNGEERAKGNILERFSAQQFPDLHSELNLSSLELGDSALYFCASNTGQGYTGELFFGEGSRLTVL.

The chain uses TRBV9 and TRBJ1-4; 7 nucleotides align to TRBD1. Germline trimming cut 4 bases from V and 3 bases from J; bases unmatched to any gene: 6. CDR1 is SGDLS and CDR2 is YYNGEE in the germline V gene. There are 15 residues in the CDR3. The CDR3 is CASSHNQGANEKLFF. Written as DNA, the CDR3 is TGTGCCAGCAGCCACAACCAGGGGGCTAATGAAAAACTGTTTTTT.